These 3 T cell receptor beta chains were all obtained from the same sample, sequenced in a study of a mutant IDH1 vaccine in newly diagnosed glioma. Produced via immunoSEQ multiplex PCR; TCRdb's table is partial and in-frame only. The sample shows about 110,000 clones, roughly 90% of them seen only once. These TCRs' antigens remain unknown. Specified time point: week 11, during vaccination. Alongside topical imiquimod, each dose of vaccine comprised 300 ug of mutant IDH1 20-mer peptide. Sequencing was performed on PBMCs, taken from a glioma patient whose treatment included an IDH1 peptide vaccine. The receptors shown here come from a woman between 50 and 59 years old with glioma.

The rearrangement joins TRBV14 to TRBJ2-1, with 7 bases that match TRBD2. This CDR3 region has 15 residues. Germline CDR1 reads SGHDN; CDR2 reads FVKESK. With 2 bases clipped from V and 4 bases from J, the junction kept 5 bases outside the gene matches. The CDR3 spells CASSQPGGSYNEQFF. The CDR3 region has the DNA TGTGCCAGCAGCCAACCGGGAGGATCATACAATGAGCAGTTCTTC.

The chain is built from TRBV18 and TRBJ2-2; 11 bases are a match to TRBD2. The junction had 7 bases not matched to a gene; V was cut back by 2 bases and J by 2 bases. The CDR3 sequence is 18 residues long. Germline-derived CDR1 and CDR2 are KGHSH and LQKENI. The CDR3 sequence: CASSPVSGRAYNTGELFF. The CDR3 DNA reads as TGTGCCAGCTCACCAGTTAGCGGGAGGGCGTACAACACCGGGGAGCTGTTTTTT.

V and J are TRBV2 and TRBJ2-3; D gene unclear. The V gene's germline CDR1 is SNHLY and CDR2 FYNNEI. The ends were cut back, 6 bases at V and 4 bases at J, with 14 bases in the middle. CDR3 length: 14 residues. CDR3 amino acids: CASRATVGPDTQYF. In DNA, the CDR3 is TGTGCCAGCAGAGCGACGGTCGGACCAGATACGCAGTATTTT.